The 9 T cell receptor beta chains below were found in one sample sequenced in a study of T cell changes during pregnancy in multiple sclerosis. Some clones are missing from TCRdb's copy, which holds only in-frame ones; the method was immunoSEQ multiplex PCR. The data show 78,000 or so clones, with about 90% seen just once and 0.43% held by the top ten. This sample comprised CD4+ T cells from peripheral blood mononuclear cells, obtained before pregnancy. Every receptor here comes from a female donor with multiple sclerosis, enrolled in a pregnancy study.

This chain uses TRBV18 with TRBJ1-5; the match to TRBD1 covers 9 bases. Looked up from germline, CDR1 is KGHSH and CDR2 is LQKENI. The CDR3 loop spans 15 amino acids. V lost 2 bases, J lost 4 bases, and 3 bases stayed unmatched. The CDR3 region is CASSPADRGNQPQHF. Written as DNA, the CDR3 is TGTGCCAGCTCACCAGCTGACAGGGGGAATCAGCCCCAGCATTTT.

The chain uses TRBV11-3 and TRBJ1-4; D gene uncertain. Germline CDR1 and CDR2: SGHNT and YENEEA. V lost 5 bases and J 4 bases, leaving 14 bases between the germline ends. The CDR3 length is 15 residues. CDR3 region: CASSTRPGINEKLFF. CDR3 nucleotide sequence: TGTGCCAGCAGCACCCGACCCGGGATTAATGAAAAACTGTTTTTT.

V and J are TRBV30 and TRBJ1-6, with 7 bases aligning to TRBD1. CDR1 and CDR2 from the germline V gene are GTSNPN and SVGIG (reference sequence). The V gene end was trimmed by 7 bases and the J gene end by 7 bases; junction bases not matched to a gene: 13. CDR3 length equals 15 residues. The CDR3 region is CALLLRQGRNSPLHF. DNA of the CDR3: TGTGCCTTATTACTCCGACAGGGAAGAAATTCACCCCTCCACTTT.

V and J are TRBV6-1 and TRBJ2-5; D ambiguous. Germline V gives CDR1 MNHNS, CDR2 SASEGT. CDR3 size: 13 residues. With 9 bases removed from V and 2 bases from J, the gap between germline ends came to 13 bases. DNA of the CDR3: TGTGCCAGTTCTTTACACCCACAAGAGACCCAGTACTTC. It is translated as CASSLHPQETQYF.

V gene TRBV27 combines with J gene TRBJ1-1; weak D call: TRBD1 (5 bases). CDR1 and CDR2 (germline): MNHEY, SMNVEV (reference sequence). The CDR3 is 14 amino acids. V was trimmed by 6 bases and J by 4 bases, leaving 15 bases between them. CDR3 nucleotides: TGTGCCAGCAGCTCAAGACCCGGGGGCACTGAAGCTTTCTTT. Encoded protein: CASSSRPGGTEAFF.

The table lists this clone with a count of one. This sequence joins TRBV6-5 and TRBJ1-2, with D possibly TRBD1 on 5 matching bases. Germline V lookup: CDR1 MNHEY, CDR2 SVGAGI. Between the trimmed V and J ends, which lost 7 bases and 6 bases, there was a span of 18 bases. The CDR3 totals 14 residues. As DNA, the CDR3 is TGTGCCAGCACCCCAAACCACCCCAGGGATGGCTACACCTTC. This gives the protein CASTPNHPRDGYTF.

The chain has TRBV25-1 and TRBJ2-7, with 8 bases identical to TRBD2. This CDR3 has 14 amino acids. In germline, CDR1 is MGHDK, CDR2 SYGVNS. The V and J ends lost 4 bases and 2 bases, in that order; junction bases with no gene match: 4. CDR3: CASSGPTSAYEQYF. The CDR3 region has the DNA TGTGCCAGCAGTGGCCCGACTAGCGCCTACGAGCAGTACTTC.

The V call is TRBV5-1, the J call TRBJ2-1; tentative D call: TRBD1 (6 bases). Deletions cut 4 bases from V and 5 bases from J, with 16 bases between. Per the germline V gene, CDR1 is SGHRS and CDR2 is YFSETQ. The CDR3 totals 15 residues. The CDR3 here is CASSRTEISDNEQFF. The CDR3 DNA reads TGCGCCAGCAGCAGGACAGAGATTAGCGACAATGAGCAGTTCTTC.

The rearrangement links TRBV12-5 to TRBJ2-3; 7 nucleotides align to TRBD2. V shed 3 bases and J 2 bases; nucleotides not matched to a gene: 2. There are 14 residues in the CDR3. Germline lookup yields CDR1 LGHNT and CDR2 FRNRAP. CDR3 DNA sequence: TGTGCTAGTGGTTTAGGGACTACCACAGATACGCAGTATTTT. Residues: CASGLGTTTDTQYF.